These T cell receptor beta chains were read from a single sample in a study of shared clonotypes between healthy human individuals. Sequenced by immunoSEQ multiplex PCR; TCRdb stores in-frame clones only, minus some. The sample includes approximately 500,000 clones, 81% of them seen just once. Source material: PBMCs. These receptors originate from a woman aged 40 to 49 in good health. Some clones in this sample may be carry-over from other donors' samples. CDR3s include the opening cysteine and the closing phenylalanine or tryptophan. The D gene is left open where the match is weak. Only some rows state a clone size, as once, few, many or a class for expanded clones.

NA,TRBV18,NA,TRBJ2-7,TGTGCCAGCTCACCGCCAACTAGCCGCTACGAGCAGTACTTC,CASSPPTSRYEQYF
NA,TRBV4-2,NA,TRBJ1-4,TGTGCCAGCAGCCCTAGGGGGAACGAAAAACTGTTTTTT,CASSPRGNEKLFF
NA,TRBV6-1,NA,TRBJ2-3,TGTGCCAGCACTAACTTCGACGGCACAGATACGCAGTATTTT,CASTNFDGTDTQYF
TRBD1,TRBV7-8,NA,TRBJ1-4,TGTGCCAGCAGCGAAGGACAGGGTTATGAAAAACTGTTTTTT,CASSEGQGYEKLFF
NA,TRBV2,NA,TRBJ1-1,TGTGCCAGCAGTGAAGCTGTAGAACTAACTGAAGCTTTCTTT,CASSEAVELTEAFF
NA,TRBV11-2,NA,TRBJ2-1,TGTGCCAGCAGCTTAGTCGATGAGCAGTTCTTC,CASSLVDEQFF
NA,TRBV7-8,NA,TRBJ2-5,TGTGCCAGCAGCTCCAAGCGAGACCAAGAGACCCAGTACTTC,CASSSKRDQETQYF
TRBD2,TRBV9,NA,TRBJ2-5,TGTGCCAGCAGCGTGGCCGGGACTAGGGGCGAGACCCAGTACTTC,CASSVAGTRGETQYF
TRBD2,TRBV7-8,once,TRBJ2-6,TGTGCCAGCAGCGCCCCGACTAGCGCCGTACCCTCTGGGGCCAACGTCCTGACTTTC,CASSAPTSAVPSGANVLTF
NA,TRBV5-4,once,TRBJ2-5,TGTGCCAGCAGCGGGCCGGGAGTTCAGGAGACCCAGTACTTC,CASSGPGVQETQYF
TRBD1,TRBV29-1,many,TRBJ2-1,TGCAGCGTTGGCAGGGGGCCGAACAATGAGCAGTTCTTC,CSVGRGPNNEQFF
NA,TRBV11-2,NA,TRBJ2-6,TGTGCCAGCAGCTCCTTGATTGGACCCCGCGCTATGGGGGCCAACGTCCTGACTTTC,CASSSLIGPRAMGANVLTF
NA,TRBV18,NA,TRBJ1-5,TGTGCCAGCTCACCTGATGCCTTATTTAGCAATCAGCCCCAGCATTTT,CASSPDALFSNQPQHF
NA,TRBV5-6,once,TRBJ2-7,TGTGCCAGCAGCCCCCGACAGGCCTACTACGAGCAGTACTTC,CASSPRQAYYEQYF
TRBD1,TRBV11-2,NA,TRBJ2-5,TGTGCCAGCAGCTACTCAGGACAGGGGGCGCAGACCCAGTACTTC,CASSYSGQGAQTQYF
TRBD2,TRBV19,few,TRBJ2-1,TGTGCCAGTAGTACTAGCGGGGAGAGTTATGAGCAGTTCTTC,CASSTSGESYEQFF
TRBD2,TRBV11-2,NA,TRBJ2-2,TGTGCCAGCAGCTTAAGGCTAGCGGGAGACACCGGGGAGCTGTTTTTT,CASSLRLAGDTGELFF
NA,TRBV19,NA,TRBJ1-1,TGTGCCAGTAGTACCCCCCCGTTAAGCCTAGCTGAAGCTTTCTTT,CASSTPPLSLAEAFF
TRBD2,TRBV7-3,NA,TRBJ2-3,TGTGCCAGCAGCTTAGTAGCGGGAGGCGCAGATACGCAGTATTTT,CASSLVAGGADTQYF
NA,TRBV6-6,NA,TRBJ1-5,TGTGCCAGCAGCCCCGGGGGGGATCGACAGCCCCAGCATTTT,CASSPGGDRQPQHF
TRBD1,TRBV18,NA,TRBJ1-1,TGTGCCAGCTCCGGACAGGCGAAATCCACTGAAGCTTTCTTT,CASSGQAKSTEAFF
NA,TRBV5-1,NA,TRBJ2-5,TGCGCCAGCAGCTTGGAAAGGGGGCAAGAGACCCAGTACTTC,CASSLERGQETQYF
NA,TRBV25-1,NA,TRBJ1-1,TGTGCCAGCAGTTCATCCTTCGGGGGTCCTATGAACACTGAAGCTTTCTTT,CASSSSFGGPMNTEAFF
NA,TRBV7-2,NA,TRBJ2-1,TGTGCCAGCAGCTTAAAAGGACAGTCCAATGAGCAGTTCTTC,CASSLKGQSNEQFF
NA,TRBV7-9,NA,TRBJ1-5,TGTGCCAGCAGCGCCGACAGCTTTGGCAATCAGCCCCAGCATTTT,CASSADSFGNQPQHF
NA,TRBV11-2,NA,TRBJ1-2,TGTGCCAGCAGCGGGGTAGGGGGGAGCTATGGCTACACCTTC,CASSGVGGSYGYTF
NA,TRBV27,NA,TRBJ2-2,TGTGCCAGCAGCAGTTCCTGGATTACCGGGGAGCTGTTTTTT,CASSSSWITGELFF
NA,TRBV29-1,NA,TRBJ1-1,TGCAGCGTGGGTAGGGGAGACACTGAAGCTTTCTTT,CSVGRGDTEAFF
NA,TRBV15,NA,TRBJ2-5,TGTGCCACCAGCAGAGATGGGAGCGGCCAAGAGACCCAGTACTTC,CATSRDGSGQETQYF
NA,TRBV4-1,NA,TRBJ2-1,TGCGCCAGCAGCCAAAGGAAGGGGGATGAACTAGCTCCACTCAGGGGGGAGCAGTTCTTC,CASSQRKGDELAPLRGEQFF
NA,TRBV18,NA,TRBJ1-1,TGTGCCAGCTCACGAGCGGGCTCTGAAGCTTTCTTT,CASSRAGSEAFF
TRBD2,TRBV7-8,NA,TRBJ2-7,TGTGCCAGCAGCTTAGTTTCTAGCGGCTCCTACGAGCAGTACTTC,CASSLVSSGSYEQYF
NA,TRBV28,NA,TRBJ1-4,TGTGCCAGCAGTTTCGGCCAGAGCAATGAAAAACTGTTTTTT,CASSFGQSNEKLFF
TRBD2,TRBV15,NA,TRBJ2-2,TGTGCCACCAGCAGCGGTTCACTAGCGTTTGATCAGCTGTTTTTT,CATSSGSLAFDQLFF
TRBD2,TRBV27,many,TRBJ2-7,TGTGCCAGCAGCCCCGGGACTAGCGGGAGTTACGAGCAGTACTTC,CASSPGTSGSYEQYF
NA,TRBV29-1,NA,TRBJ2-1,TGCAGCGTTCGACTTACGGGGTCCTACAATGAGCAGTTCTTC,CSVRLTGSYNEQFF
NA,TRBV11-3,NA,TRBJ2-6,TGTGCCAGCAGCCGGGCAGGGGCCAACGTCCTGACTTTC,CASSRAGANVLTF
NA,TRBV27,NA,TRBJ2-2,TGTGCCAGCAGTTTATCGACGGGGAGTCGCGCCGGGGAGCTGTTTTTT,CASSLSTGSRAGELFF
NA,TRBV6-6,NA,TRBJ1-3,TGTGCCAGCAGTTACTCACAAAACCCAGGAAACACCATATATTTT,CASSYSQNPGNTIYF
NA,TRBV30,NA,TRBJ1-3,TGTGCCTGGAGCGCCGGACGGAGTAACTTGGGAAACACCATATATTTT,CAWSAGRSNLGNTIYF
TRBD2,TRBV28,NA,TRBJ2-7,TGTGCCAGCAGTTTCTGGGGGGAGGGCTACGAGCAGTACTTC,CASSFWGEGYEQYF
TRBD2,TRBV7-8,few,TRBJ2-7,TGTGCCAGCAGCTTAGCCCGGGGGGGACAAGACCTATACGAGCAGTACTTC,CASSLARGGQDLYEQYF
NA,TRBV28,NA,TRBJ1-5,TGTGCCAGCACTCAAGGGTTGGGGGGGGACGGTCAGCCCCAGCATTTT,CASTQGLGGDGQPQHF
NA,TRBV29-1,few,TRBJ2-1,TGCAGCGTTCCGCTAGGTTCCAATGAGCAGTTCTTC,CSVPLGSNEQFF
NA,TRBV19,NA,TRBJ2-2,TGTGCCAGTAGTCTATATGGACTGTCGAACACCGGGGAGCTGTTTTTT,CASSLYGLSNTGELFF
TRBD2,TRBV5-4,once,TRBJ2-3,TGTGCCAGCAAGCCGGGACTAGACAAGGATACGCAGTATTTT,CASKPGLDKDTQYF
NA,TRBV2,once,TRBJ1-2,TGTGCCAGCAGCGAGACAGCCGGCTGGGGCTACACCTTC,CASSETAGWGYTF
TRBD2,TRBV7-2,few,TRBJ2-1,TGTGCCAGCAGGCCTACTAGCGGGAGAGGACCGAGCTCCTACAATGAGCAGTTCTTC,CASRPTSGRGPSSYNEQFF
NA,TRBV30,NA,TRBJ2-5,TGTGCCTGGACCCAGCGGACCCTGCAAGAGACCCAGTACTTC,CAWTQRTLQETQYF
TRBD1,TRBV6-6,NA,TRBJ2-1,TGTGCCAGCAGTATGACAGGGGGCGCTTACAATGAGCAGTTCTTC,CASSMTGGAYNEQFF
NA,TRBV4-2,NA,TRBJ1-4,TGTGCCAGCAGCCAGACCCCCAGAGTTAATGAAAAACTGTTTTTT,CASSQTPRVNEKLFF
NA,TRBV6-1,NA,TRBJ1-4,TGTGCCAGCAGTGAAGCTCTCGGGCGGGGAGATGAAAAACTGTTTTTT,CASSEALGRGDEKLFF
NA,TRBV4-2,NA,TRBJ2-2,TGTGCCAGCAGCCAAGAAACGGGTTCCGGGGAGCTGTTTTTT,CASSQETGSGELFF
TRBD1,TRBV7-7,NA,TRBJ2-3,TGTGCTAGCAGCCCGGGGACAGGGGTCACAGATACGCAGTATTTT,CASSPGTGVTDTQYF
NA,TRBV7-9,few,TRBJ2-4,TGTGCCAGCAGCTTAGGGGGGGCTGAACCCATTCAGTACTTC,CASSLGGAEPIQYF
TRBD1,TRBV19,few,TRBJ1-2,TGTGCCAGTAGTCCCAGGGGGACTGGCTACACCTTC,CASSPRGTGYTF
NA,TRBV7-8,NA,TRBJ2-7,TGTGCCAGCAGCTTGTTAGGGGCCTACGAGCAGTACTTC,CASSLLGAYEQYF
TRBD2,TRBV5-1,many,TRBJ2-1,TGCGCCAGCAGCTTGGCTCTAGCGGGAGGGAATGAGCAGTTCTTC,CASSLALAGGNEQFF
NA,TRBV2,NA,TRBJ2-7,TGTGCCAGCGGCCGGGTCTCCTACGAGCAGTACTTC,CASGRVSYEQYF
NA,TRBV6-1,NA,TRBJ1-2,TGTGCCAGCAGTCGGGACGGTGCTAACTATGGCTACACCTTC,CASSRDGANYGYTF